This T cell receptor (beta chain) was identified in a study of blood T cell repertoires in COVID-19. Study summary: COVID-19 samples collected from the United States, Italy and Spain covered acute and convalescent phases. The cDNA or gDNA used as material had been derived from T cells, B-cell-depleted T cells, or PBMCs.

Trimming at V came to 1 base and at J to 10 bases, leaving 5 bases not matched to a gene. CDR3 size: 15 residues. From germline, CDR1 is MNHNS and CDR2 SASEGT. The authors' processing: Amplification with reference gene primers provided the estimates of nucleated cell counts. The data were produced by immunoSEQ multiplex PCR, yet TCRdb's version contains in-frame clones alone and is incomplete. D and trimming were read from the DNA, whereas the V and J calls and clone size are those reported in that table. Of some 200,000 clones listed, almost 85% are singletons. This TCR was sampled from a woman in her fifties or sixties with active or convalescent COVID-19. This chain links TRBV6-1 with TRBJ1-6; 9 nucleotides match TRBD1. The sequenced sample consisted of peripheral blood. The CDR3: CASSEGGQGWSPLHF. The CDR3 DNA follows: TGTGCCAGCAGTGAAGGGGGACAGGGTTGGTCACCCCTCCACTTT.